This entry lists 17 T cell receptor beta chains sequenced from one sample in a study of blood T cell repertoires in COVID-19. Repertoires were generated with immunoSEQ multiplex PCR, while TCRdb's copy carries only in-frame clones and drops some. The repertoire includes about 250,000 clones, approximately 84% of them detected once, and roughly 4% sits in the top ten. Source material: peripheral blood. The source of these receptors is a man aged 45-60 years with acute or convalescent COVID-19.

V gene TRBV19 combines with J gene TRBJ1-2, with D unresolved. Germline V gene sequence: CDR1 LNHDA, CDR2 SQIVND (reference sequence). CDR3 size: 14 residues. Trimming removed 3 bases from V and 4 bases from J, with 12 bases in between. The CDR3 sequence is CASSISSVAYGYTF. Here the CDR3 DNA reads TGTGCCAGTAGTATCTCCTCAGTGGCCTATGGCTACACCTTC.

The count of this clone is one. The V call is TRBV5-1, the J call TRBJ2-5, with TRBD2 identical over 7 bases. V trimming: 4 bases; J trimming: 6 bases; junction bases outside the gene matches: 9. Germline CDR1 reads SGHRS; CDR2 reads YFSETQ. This CDR3 comprises 14 residues. The CDR3 sequence is CASSERGVGKTQYF. The CDR3, as DNA: TGCGCCAGCAGCGAGCGGGGAGTCGGGAAGACCCAGTACTTC.

V gene TRBV5-5 combines with J gene TRBJ1-5; TRBD1 matches at 9 bases. This CDR3 is 18 amino acids long. Germline-derived CDR1 and CDR2 are SGHKS and YYEKEE (reference sequence). V lost 0 bases to trimming and J lost 4 bases; unmatched junction nucleotides: 11. CDR3 bases: TGTGCCAGCAGCTTGGCCATGTTGTTAGGACAGGGGAATCAGCCCCAGCATTTT. Protein sequence: CASSLAMLLGQGNQPQHF.

The sample holds one count of this clone. The chain is built from TRBV19 and TRBJ1-5; D is possibly TRBD1 (6 bases). Per the germline V gene, CDR1 is LNHDA and CDR2 is SQIVND (reference sequence). V lost 3 bases, J lost 1 base, and 22 bases lay in between. CDR3 length: 19 amino acids. CDR3 loop: CASSIIIQGKTSSNQPQHF. The CDR3 region has the DNA TGTGCCAGTAGTATTATAATCCAGGGGAAAACGTCGAGCAATCAGCCCCAGCATTTT.

This rearrangement joins TRBV13 to TRBJ2-7; 10 bases fit TRBD1. This CDR3 contains 14 residues. CDR1 and CDR2 from the germline V gene are PRHDT and FYEKMQ (reference sequence). V lost 4 bases, J lost 4 bases, and 4 bases stayed unmatched. The CDR3 DNA sequence: TGTGCCAGCAGCTCTGGGGACAGGGGTTACGAGCAGTACTTC. Its protein product is CASSSGDRGYEQYF.

The V gene is TRBV5-1, the J gene TRBJ2-1; unclear D gene. V lost 5 bases and J 0 bases, leaving 9 bases between the germline ends. The CDR3 has 14 amino acids. From germline, CDR1 is SGHRS and CDR2 YFSETQ. CDR3 nucleotide sequence: TGCGCCAGCAGGGTAGTAAGCTCCTACAATGAGCAGTTCTTC. This translates into CASRVVSSYNEQFF. The full variable domain, in which reference TRBV5-1 and TRBJ2-1 provide the parts outside the CDR3, is KAGVTQTPRYLIKTRGQQVTLSCSPISGHRSVSWYQQTPGQGLQFLFEYFSETQRNKGNFPGRFSGRQFSNSRSEMNVSTLELGDSALYLCASRVVSSYNEQFFGPGTRLTVL.

CDR3 bases: TGTGCCAGCTCCCGCGGTCGGATTATCACCCTCCACTTT. Encoded protein: CASSRGRIITLHF. This chain uses TRBV6-5 with TRBJ1-6; D unresolved. Germline CDR1 MNHEY, CDR2 SVGAGI. This CDR3 contains 13 residues. Trimming left V 8 bases short and J 14 bases short, with 19 bases between.

The chain has TRBV6-5 and TRBJ1-2; 8 positions match TRBD1. Germline V gene lookup returns CDR1 MNHEY and CDR2 SVGAGI. The CDR3 extends over 16 amino acids. Unmatched junction bases numbered 13, after V lost 2 bases and J lost 8 bases. CDR3: CASSYHHPAGGSGYTF. In DNA, the CDR3 is TGTGCCAGCAGTTACCACCACCCTGCAGGGGGCTCAGGCTACACCTTC.

In its sample, this clone was seen a few times. The genes are TRBV4-1 and TRBJ1-4, with D unresolved. V shed 7 bases and J shed 7 bases, with 7 bases lying between them. CDR1 MGHRA and CDR2 YSYEKL come from the germline V gene. The CDR3 extends over 11 amino acids. The CDR3 spells CASTRGEKLFF. The CDR3 region has the DNA TGCGCCAGCACGAGAGGTGAAAAACTGTTTTTT.

The V call is TRBV9, the J call TRBJ1-2; D perhaps matches TRBD1 (5 bases). The CDR3 covers 13 residues. The germline CDR1 and CDR2 sequences are SGDLS and YYNGEE. V was clipped by 1 base and J by 8 bases, with 12 bases between them. In DNA, the CDR3 is TGTGCCAGCAGCGTAAAGGGGTTGGGAGGCTACACCTTC. Protein product: CASSVKGLGGYTF. The full variable domain, with the rest looked up from reference TRBV9 and TRBJ1-2, is DSGVTQTPKHLITATGQRVTLRCSPRSGDLSVYWYQQSLDQGLQFLIQYYNGEERAKGNILERFSAQQFPDLHSELNLSSLELGDSALYFCASSVKGLGGYTFGSGTRLTVV.

This chain joins TRBV27 and TRBJ1-5; TRBD1 aligns across 7 bases. The V segment lost 8 bases and the J segment 5 bases; nucleotides outside the gene matches: 9. This CDR3 is 14 amino acids long. Germline assignment: CDR1 MNHEY and CDR2 SMNVEV (reference sequence). The CDR3 is CASQRQGLDQPQHF. The CDR3, as DNA: TGTGCCAGCCAGAGACAGGGATTGGATCAGCCCCAGCATTTT.

CDR3 region: CASSLGVRSSYEQYF. The CDR3 coding sequence is TGTGCCAGCAGCTTGGGTGTTAGGAGCTCCTACGAGCAGTACTTC. The gene calls are TRBV5-6 and TRBJ2-7, with D hard to call. Germline V gene lookup returns CDR1 SGHDT and CDR2 YYEEEE. This CDR3 spans 15 amino acids. Between the trimmed V and J ends, which lost 0 bases and 0 bases, there was a span of 10 bases.

This clone turned up a few times. V gene TRBV5-1 combines with J gene TRBJ2-7; 7 nucleotides agree with TRBD1. The germline CDR1 and CDR2 sequences are SGHRS and YFSETQ. J was trimmed by 6 bases and V by 7 bases; bases with no gene match: 7. The CDR3 has 12 residues. CDR3 in amino acids: CASRITGAEQYF. The CDR3 DNA sequence: TGCGCCAGCCGAATAACAGGGGCCGAGCAGTACTTC.

The chain links TRBV6-4 to TRBJ2-5, with D unclear. The CDR3 has 16 residues. Germline CDR1 reads MRHNA; CDR2 reads SNTAGT. V was trimmed by 0 bases and J by 0 bases, leaving 11 bases between them. Written as DNA, the CDR3 is TGTGCCAGCAGTGACTCGAGGCAGTACCACCAAGAGACCCAGTACTTC. Residues: CASSDSRQYHQETQYF.

This chain's CDR3 is CASTVSGGAYNEQFF. DNA of the CDR3: TGTGCCAGTACCGTTAGCGGGGGGGCCTACAATGAGCAGTTCTTC. The chain has TRBV19 and TRBJ2-1, with 11 nucleotides matching TRBD2. Per germline, CDR1 LNHDA and CDR2 SQIVND (reference sequence). The CDR3 consists of 15 residues. J gave up 2 bases and V 7 bases, and 4 bases lay outside the gene matches.

Details on this clone: The junction does not match germline at one end; this may be a read error. The chain combines TRBV7-7 with TRBJ2-5, with D perhaps TRBD1 (6 bases). Germline CDR1 SSHAT, CDR2 FNYEAQ (reference sequence). The CDR3 has 15 residues. Here the CDR3 reads CASSKAGTHQETQYF. The CDR3 nucleotides read TGTGCTAGCAGCAAAGCCGGGACACATCAAGAGACCCAGTACTTC.

The chain employs TRBV30 and TRBJ2-3; no firm D call. The CDR3 has 17 residues. Trimming left V 0 bases short and J 2 bases short, with 18 bases between. Germline-derived CDR1 and CDR2 are GTSNPN and SVGIG (reference sequence). In nucleotides, the CDR3 is TGTGCCTGGAGTGTGCCCCTCCAACCCTACTCCACAGATACGCAGTATTTT. As protein: CAWSVPLQPYSTDTQYF.